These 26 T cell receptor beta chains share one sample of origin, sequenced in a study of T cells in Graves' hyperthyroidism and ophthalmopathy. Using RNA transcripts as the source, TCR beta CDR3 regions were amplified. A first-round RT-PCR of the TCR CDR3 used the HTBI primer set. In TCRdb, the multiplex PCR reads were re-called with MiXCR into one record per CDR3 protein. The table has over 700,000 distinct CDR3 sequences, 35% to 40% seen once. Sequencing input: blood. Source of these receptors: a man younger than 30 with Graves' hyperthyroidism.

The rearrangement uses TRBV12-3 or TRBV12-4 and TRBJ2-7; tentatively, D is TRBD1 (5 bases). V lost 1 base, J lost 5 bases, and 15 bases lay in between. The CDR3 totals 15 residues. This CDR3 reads CASSLEIGDMHEQYF. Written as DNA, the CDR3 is TGTGCCAGCAGTTTAGAGATAGGGGATATGCACGAGCAGTACTTC.

CDR3 residues: CATSSGWTGELFF. CDR3 DNA sequence: TGTGCCACTTCTAGCGGGTGGACCGGGGAGCTGTTTTTT. This chain uses TRBV19 with TRBJ2-2; 8 nucleotides match TRBD2. The CDR3 extends over 13 amino acids. V shed 10 bases and J 5 bases; nucleotides not matched to a gene: 6. Germline V lookup: CDR1 LNHDA, CDR2 SQIVND (reference sequence).

Here the CDR3 DNA reads TGTGCCAGCAGCTCCCCGCCGACTAGCGGGAGCTACGAGCAGTACTTC. Encoded protein: CASSSPPTSGSYEQYF. This chain links TRBV7-9 with TRBJ2-7; TRBD2 matches at 12 bases. Germline CDR1 SEHNR, CDR2 FQNEAQ (reference sequence). Losses at the gene ends were 4 bases for V and 3 bases for J; bases not matched to a gene: 7. This CDR3 has 16 amino acids.

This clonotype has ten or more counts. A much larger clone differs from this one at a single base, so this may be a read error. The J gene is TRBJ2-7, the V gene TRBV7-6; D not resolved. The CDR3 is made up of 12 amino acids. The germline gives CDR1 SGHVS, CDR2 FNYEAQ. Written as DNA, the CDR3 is TGTGCCAACAGCCCGGACGGCTACGAGCAGTACTTC. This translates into CANSPDGYEQYF.

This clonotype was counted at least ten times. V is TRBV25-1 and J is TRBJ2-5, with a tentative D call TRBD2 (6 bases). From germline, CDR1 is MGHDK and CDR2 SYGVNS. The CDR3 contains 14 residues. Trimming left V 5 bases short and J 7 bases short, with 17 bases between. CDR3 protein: CASSRLAGAGTQYF. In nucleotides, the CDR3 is TGTGCCAGCAGTCGGCTAGCTGGAGCGGGGACCCAGTACTTC.

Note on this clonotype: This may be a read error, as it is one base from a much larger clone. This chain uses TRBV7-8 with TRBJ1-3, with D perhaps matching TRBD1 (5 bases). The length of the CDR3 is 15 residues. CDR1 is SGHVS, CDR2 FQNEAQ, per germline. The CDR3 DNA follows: TGTGCCAGCAGCTTTAGTCAGGGTTATGGAAACACCACATATTTT. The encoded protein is CASSFSQGYGNTTYF.

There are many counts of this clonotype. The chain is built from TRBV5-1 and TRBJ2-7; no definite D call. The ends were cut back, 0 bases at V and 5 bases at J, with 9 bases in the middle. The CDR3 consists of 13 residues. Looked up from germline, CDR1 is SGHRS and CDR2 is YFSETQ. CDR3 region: CASSLDTDNEQYF. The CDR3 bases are TGCGCCAGCAGCTTGGACACCGACAACGAGCAGTACTTC.

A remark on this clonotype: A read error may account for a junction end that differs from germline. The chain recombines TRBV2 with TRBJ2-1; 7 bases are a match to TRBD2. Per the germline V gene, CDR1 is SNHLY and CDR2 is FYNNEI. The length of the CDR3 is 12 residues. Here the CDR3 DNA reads TGTGCCAGCAACGACAATCGGGACTATGCTGCCTTC. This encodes CASNDNRDYAAF.

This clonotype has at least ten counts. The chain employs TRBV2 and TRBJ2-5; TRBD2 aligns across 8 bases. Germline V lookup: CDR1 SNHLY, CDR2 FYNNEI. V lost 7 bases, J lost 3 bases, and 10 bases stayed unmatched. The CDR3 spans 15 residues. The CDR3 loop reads CASIQREKVEETQYF. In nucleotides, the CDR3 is TGTGCCAGCATCCAGCGGGAGAAGGTGGAAGAGACCCAGTACTTC.

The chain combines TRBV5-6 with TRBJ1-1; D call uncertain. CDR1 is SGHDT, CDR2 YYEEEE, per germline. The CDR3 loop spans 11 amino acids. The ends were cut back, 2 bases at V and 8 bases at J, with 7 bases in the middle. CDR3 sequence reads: CASSFQLEAFF. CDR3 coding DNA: TGTGCCAGCAGCTTTCAGTTAGAAGCTTTCTTT.

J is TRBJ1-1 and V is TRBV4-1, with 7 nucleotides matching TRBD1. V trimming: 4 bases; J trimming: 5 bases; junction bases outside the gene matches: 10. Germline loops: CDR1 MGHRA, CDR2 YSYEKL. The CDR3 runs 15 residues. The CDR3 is CASSPDRLGGTEAFF. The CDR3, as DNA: TGCGCCAGCAGCCCGGACAGGTTGGGAGGAACTGAAGCTTTCTTT.

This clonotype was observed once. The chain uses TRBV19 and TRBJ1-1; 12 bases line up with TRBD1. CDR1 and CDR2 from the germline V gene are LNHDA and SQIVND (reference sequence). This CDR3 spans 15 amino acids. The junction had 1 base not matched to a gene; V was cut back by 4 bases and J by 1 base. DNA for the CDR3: TGTGCCAGTAGTACGGGACAGGGGGCGAACACTGAAGCTTTCTTT. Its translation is CASSTGQGANTEAFF.

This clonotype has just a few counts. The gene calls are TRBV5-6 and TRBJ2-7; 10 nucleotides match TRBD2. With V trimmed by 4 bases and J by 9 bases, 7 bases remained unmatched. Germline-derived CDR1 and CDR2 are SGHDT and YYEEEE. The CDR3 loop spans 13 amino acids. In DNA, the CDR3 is TGTGCCAGCAGCCCGGGACTAGCGAGTGCGCAGTACTTC. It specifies CASSPGLASAQYF.

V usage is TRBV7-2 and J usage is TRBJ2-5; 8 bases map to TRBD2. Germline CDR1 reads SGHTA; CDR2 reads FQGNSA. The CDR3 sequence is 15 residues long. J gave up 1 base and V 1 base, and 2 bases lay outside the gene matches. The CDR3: CASSLDGGAQETQYF. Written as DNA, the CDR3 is TGTGCCAGCAGCTTAGACGGGGGGGCCCAAGAGACCCAGTACTTC.

CDR3 loop: CASRGDRQQHF. The CDR3 DNA is TGTGCCAGCAGGGGGGACAGGCAACAGCATTTT. The chain uses TRBV2 and TRBJ1-5, with 8 bases identical to TRBD1. CDR1 and CDR2 (germline): SNHLY, FYNNEI. V shed 6 bases, J shed 13 bases, and the junction held 5 bases outside the gene matches. This CDR3 has 11 residues.

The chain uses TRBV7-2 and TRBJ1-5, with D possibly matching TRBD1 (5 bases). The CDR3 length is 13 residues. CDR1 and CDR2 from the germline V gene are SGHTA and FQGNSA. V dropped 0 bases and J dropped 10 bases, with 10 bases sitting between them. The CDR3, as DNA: TGTGCCAGCAGCTTAGCCTTTGGGGGTCCCCAGCATTTT. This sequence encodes CASSLAFGGPQHF. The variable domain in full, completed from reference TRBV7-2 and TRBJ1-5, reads GAGVSQSPSNKVTEKGKDVELRCDPISGHTALYWYRQSLGQGLEFLIYFQGNSAPDKSGLPSDRFSAERTGGSVSTLTIQRTQQEDSAVYLCASSLAFGGPQHFGDGTRLSIL.

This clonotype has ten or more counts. In DNA form, the CDR3 reads TGTGCCAGCAGTGCTGTGGGGGTTCCTGAAGCTTTCTTT. Translated, it gives CASSAVGVPEAFF. The chain is built from TRBV25-1 and TRBJ1-1; possibly TRBD1 for D (5 bases). V was trimmed by 4 bases and J by 6 bases, leaving 12 bases between them. CDR3 size: 13 residues. Germline CDR1 and CDR2: MGHDK and SYGVNS.

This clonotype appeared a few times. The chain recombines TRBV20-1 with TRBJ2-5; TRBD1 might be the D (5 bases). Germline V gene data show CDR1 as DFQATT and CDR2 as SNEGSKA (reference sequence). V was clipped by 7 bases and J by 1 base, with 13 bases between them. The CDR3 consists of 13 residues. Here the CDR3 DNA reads TGCAGTGTTTCAAGCACAGGCCAAGAGACCCAGTACTTC. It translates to CSVSSTGQETQYF.

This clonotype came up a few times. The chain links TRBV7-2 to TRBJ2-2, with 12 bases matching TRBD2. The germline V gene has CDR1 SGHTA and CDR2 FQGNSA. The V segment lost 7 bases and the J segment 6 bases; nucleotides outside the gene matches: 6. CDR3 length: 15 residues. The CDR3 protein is CASTPGLAGSGELFF. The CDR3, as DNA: TGTGCCAGCACCCCGGGACTAGCGGGCTCCGGGGAGCTGTTTTTT.

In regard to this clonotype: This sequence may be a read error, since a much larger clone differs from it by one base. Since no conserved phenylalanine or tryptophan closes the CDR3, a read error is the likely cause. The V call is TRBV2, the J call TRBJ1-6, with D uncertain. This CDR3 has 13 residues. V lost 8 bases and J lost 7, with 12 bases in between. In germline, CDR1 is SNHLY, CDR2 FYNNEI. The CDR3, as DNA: TGTGCCAGCCAGGTGATGCAAAATTCACCCCTCCACCTT. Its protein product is CASQVMQNSPLHL.

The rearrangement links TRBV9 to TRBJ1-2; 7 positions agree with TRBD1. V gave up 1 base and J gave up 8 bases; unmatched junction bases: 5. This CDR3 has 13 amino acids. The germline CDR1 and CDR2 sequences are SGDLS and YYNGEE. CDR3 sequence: CASSVRQGEGYTF. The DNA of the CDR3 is TGTGCCAGCAGCGTAAGACAGGGTGAAGGCTACACCTTC.

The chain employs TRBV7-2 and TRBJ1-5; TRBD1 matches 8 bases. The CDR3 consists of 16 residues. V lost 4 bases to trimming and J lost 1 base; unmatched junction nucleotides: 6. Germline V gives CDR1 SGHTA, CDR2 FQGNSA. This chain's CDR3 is CASSSLTGASNQPQHF. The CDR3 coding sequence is TGTGCCAGCAGCTCCCTGACAGGGGCAAGCAATCAGCCCCAGCATTTT.

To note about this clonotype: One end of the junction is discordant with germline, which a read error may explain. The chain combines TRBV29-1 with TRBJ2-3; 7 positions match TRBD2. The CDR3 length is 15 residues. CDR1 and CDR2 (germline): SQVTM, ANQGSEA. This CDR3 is CSVVAGETRPDAQYF. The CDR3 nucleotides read TGCAGCGTGGTTGCGGGAGAAACTCGTCCAGATGCGCAGTATTTT.

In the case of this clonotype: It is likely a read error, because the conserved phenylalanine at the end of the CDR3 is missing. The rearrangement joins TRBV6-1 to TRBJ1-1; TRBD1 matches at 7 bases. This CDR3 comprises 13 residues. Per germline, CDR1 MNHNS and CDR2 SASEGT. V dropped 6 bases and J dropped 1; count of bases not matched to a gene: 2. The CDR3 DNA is TGTGCCAGCAGCGGACAGGCGAACACTGAAGCTTTCCTT. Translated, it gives CASSGQANTEAFL.

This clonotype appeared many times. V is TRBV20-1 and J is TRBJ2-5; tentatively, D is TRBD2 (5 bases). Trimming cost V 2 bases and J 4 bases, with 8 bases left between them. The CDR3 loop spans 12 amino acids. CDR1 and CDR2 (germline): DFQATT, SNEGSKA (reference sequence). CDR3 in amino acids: CSARFAGETQYF. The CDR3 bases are TGCAGTGCTAGATTTGCGGGAGAGACCCAGTACTTC.

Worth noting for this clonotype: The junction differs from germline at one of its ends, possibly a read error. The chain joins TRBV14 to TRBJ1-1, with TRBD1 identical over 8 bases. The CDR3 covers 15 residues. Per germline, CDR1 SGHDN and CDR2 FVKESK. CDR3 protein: CASSQDDRGNTEAFF. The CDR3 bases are TGCGCCAGCAGCCAAGATGACAGGGGGAACACTGAAGCTTTCTTT.